This is a list of T cell receptor beta chains from one sample in a study of cytomegalovirus exposure and HLA in healthy donors. Using immunoSEQ multiplex PCR, the repertoire was profiled, and TCRdb retains in-frame clones only, with some absent. The profile shows tens of thousands of clones, under 70% of them singletons. Sequenced input: PBMCs. Receptors originate from a woman aged 50 to 60 in good health and CMV-seropositive. Both conserved end residues are part of each CDR3. Fields, in order: clone size, CDR3 length, J gene, D gene, V gene, CDR3 DNA, CDR3 protein. A D gene is named only where the DNA matches it firmly. Rows give clone size only sometimes, using once, few, many, or a class for an expanded clone.

size: once
length: 14
J: TRBJ1-1
D: -
V: TRBV10-3
DNA: TGTGCCATCTGGGATCGGGGGAGGGGGACTGAAGCTTTCTTT
CDR3: CAIWDRGRGTEAFF

size: -
length: 13
J: TRBJ2-6
D: -
V: TRBV6-6
DNA: TGTGCCAGCAACACGTTTGGGGCCAACGTCCTGACTTTC
CDR3: CASNTFGANVLTF

size: -
length: 16
J: TRBJ2-3
D: -
V: TRBV19
DNA: TGTGCCAGTAAGAGAGAAGCGACCTCGGAGACAGATACGCAGTATTTT
CDR3: CASKREATSETDTQYF

size: -
length: 15
J: TRBJ1-1
D: TRBD1
V: TRBV10-3
DNA: TGTGCCATCGTTGAACAGGGGGCTAGGGGTACTGAAGCTTTCTTT
CDR3: CAIVEQGARGTEAFF

size: -
length: 16
J: TRBJ2-7
D: TRBD1
V: TRBV28
DNA: TGTGCCAGCACTTCGTACGAGGGCGGCAGGGGGTACGAGCAGTACTTC
CDR3: CASTSYEGGRGYEQYF

size: -
length: 14
J: TRBJ1-1
D: -
V: TRBV7-2
DNA: TGTGCCAGCGCAAAGAGGACAGACCGCACTGAAGCTTTCTTT
CDR3: CASAKRTDRTEAFF

size: few
length: 13
J: TRBJ2-7
D: -
V: TRBV7-9
DNA: TGTGCCAGCAGCTTCAGGGGTAAACGGGAGCAGTACTTC
CDR3: CASSFRGKREQYF

size: -
length: 13
J: TRBJ2-1
D: -
V: TRBV7-3
DNA: TGTGCCAGCAGCCTTAATGACGGCAGGGTGCAGTTCTTC
CDR3: CASSLNDGRVQFF

size: once
length: 12
J: TRBJ1-5
D: -
V: TRBV14
DNA: TGTGCCAGCAGCCCCGTGGGAGGGCCCCAGCATTTT
CDR3: CASSPVGGPQHF

size: once
length: 13
J: TRBJ2-7
D: -
V: TRBV28
DNA: TGTGCCAGCTCGGCGGGGAGCTCCTACGAGCAGTACTTC
CDR3: CASSAGSSYEQYF

size: few
length: 15
J: TRBJ2-4
D: TRBD1
V: TRBV10-1
DNA: TGCGCCAGCAGTGAAAAGACAGGGGGCGGAAACATTCAGTACTTC
CDR3: CASSEKTGGGNIQYF

size: -
length: 15
J: TRBJ2-1
D: TRBD2
V: TRBV7-3
DNA: TGTGCCAGCAGCTCAAGCGGGGGGGGAGAGAATGAGCAGTTCTTC
CDR3: CASSSSGGGENEQFF

size: -
length: 14
J: TRBJ2-3
D: -
V: TRBV6-1
DNA: TGTGCCAGCAGATCCACTGGTCTGCCAGATACGCAGTATTTT
CDR3: CASRSTGLPDTQYF

size: -
length: 14
J: TRBJ1-6
D: TRBD1
V: TRBV4-2
DNA: TGTGCCAGCAGCCAAGATCCCGGGACAGGACCTCTCCACTTT
CDR3: CASSQDPGTGPLHF

size: once
length: 16
J: TRBJ1-4
D: TRBD1
V: TRBV5-1
DNA: TGCGCCAGCAGCAGGCAGGGGGCCACGCTAGCTGAAAAACTGTTTTTT
CDR3: CASSRQGATLAEKLFF

size: -
length: 15
J: TRBJ2-5
D: -
V: TRBV10-1
DNA: TGCGCCAGCAGTGAAACGGTATCAGGGGTGGAGACCCAGTACTTC
CDR3: CASSETVSGVETQYF

size: -
length: 14
J: TRBJ2-5
D: -
V: TRBV9
DNA: TGTGCCAGCAGCGTAGGAGTAGTACAAGAGACCCAGTACTTC
CDR3: CASSVGVVQETQYF

size: -
length: 13
J: TRBJ1-5
D: -
V: TRBV5-4
DNA: TGTGCCAGCAGCTTGGGGGGGGATCAGCCCCAGCATTTT
CDR3: CASSLGGDQPQHF

size: -
length: 14
J: TRBJ2-1
D: TRBD2
V: TRBV30
DNA: TGTGCCTGGAGTTGGGGGGGTGCCTACAATGAGCAGTTCTTC
CDR3: CAWSWGGAYNEQFF

size: -
length: 14
J: TRBJ2-2
D: -
V: TRBV29-1
DNA: TGCAGCGTTCAGGTGGTATCGGACACCGGGGAGCTGTTTTTT
CDR3: CSVQVVSDTGELFF

size: -
length: 11
J: TRBJ2-2
D: -
V: TRBV7-2
DNA: TGTGCCAGCAGCTTCTACCGGGAGCTGTTTTTT
CDR3: CASSFYRELFF

size: -
length: 13
J: TRBJ2-5
D: -
V: TRBV14
DNA: TGTGCCAGCAGTCTCCTAGGTCAAGAGACCCAGTACTTC
CDR3: CASSLLGQETQYF

size: -
length: 14
J: TRBJ2-7
D: TRBD2
V: TRBV6-1
DNA: TGTGCCAGCTTAGTCGGGGGGGAATCCTACGAGCAGTACTTC
CDR3: CASLVGGESYEQYF

size: -
length: 16
J: TRBJ2-3
D: -
V: TRBV27
DNA: TGTGCCAGCAGTTCTTTCGTGGGGGCCGTCACAGATACGCAGTATTTT
CDR3: CASSSFVGAVTDTQYF

size: -
length: 12
J: TRBJ2-1
D: -
V: TRBV7-9
DNA: TGTTCCAGCAGCCAAACTTACAATGAGCAGTTCTTC
CDR3: CSSSQTYNEQFF

size: -
length: 15
J: TRBJ1-6
D: -
V: TRBV7-9
DNA: TGTGCCAGCAGCCAAGGGGTGGGAGGGGATTCACCCCTCCACTTT
CDR3: CASSQGVGGDSPLHF

size: few
length: 14
J: TRBJ1-1
D: -
V: TRBV5-5
DNA: TGTGCCAGCAGCCACGGATTGACAAACACTGAAGCTTTCTTT
CDR3: CASSHGLTNTEAFF

size: few
length: 15
J: TRBJ2-5
D: TRBD1
V: TRBV5-1
DNA: TGCGCCAGCCGTATAGGACAGGGGGCCCAAGAGACCCAGTACTTC
CDR3: CASRIGQGAQETQYF

size: few
length: 12
J: TRBJ2-2
D: -
V: TRBV7-9
DNA: TGTTCCAGCAGCTTATCCGCCGGGGAGCTGTTTTTT
CDR3: CSSSLSAGELFF

size: -
length: 14
J: TRBJ1-1
D: -
V: TRBV4-2
DNA: TGTGCCAGCAGCCCCGCGACAGGGAACACTGAAGCTTTCTTT
CDR3: CASSPATGNTEAFF

size: -
length: 19
J: TRBJ2-2
D: TRBD2
V: TRBV11-2
DNA: TGTGCCAGCAGCGATTACCGGACTAGCGGGGGGCTCGGGGCCGGGGAGCTGTTTTTT
CDR3: CASSDYRTSGGLGAGELFF

size: -
length: 15
J: TRBJ1-4
D: -
V: TRBV5-5
DNA: TGTGCCAGCAGCTTAATCGGCGGGCAAGGTGAAAAACTGTTTTTT
CDR3: CASSLIGGQGEKLFF

size: few
length: 14
J: TRBJ2-5
D: TRBD1
V: TRBV10-3
DNA: TGTGCCATCAGTGACATTTTACAGGGGGATTCCCAGTACTTC
CDR3: CAISDILQGDSQYF

size: once
length: 17
J: TRBJ2-7
D: TRBD1
V: TRBV7-9
DNA: TGTGCCAGCAGCCTAGGGGTGGGGACAGGGGACCCCTACGAGCAGTACTTC
CDR3: CASSLGVGTGDPYEQYF

size: -
length: 15
J: TRBJ2-1
D: -
V: TRBV4-2
DNA: TGTGCCAGCAGCACCCCAAGCGGGCGAGACAATGAGCAGTTCTTC
CDR3: CASSTPSGRDNEQFF

size: -
length: 13
J: TRBJ1-1
D: -
V: TRBV28
DNA: TGTGCCAGCACCAAGTTAAGAGGCACTGAAGCTTTCTTT
CDR3: CASTKLRGTEAFF

size: -
length: 13
J: TRBJ2-7
D: -
V: TRBV2
DNA: TGTGCCAGAACTGTAACAGGGGGGGACGAGCAGTACTTC
CDR3: CARTVTGGDEQYF

size: -
length: 14
J: TRBJ1-1
D: TRBD1
V: TRBV10-3
DNA: TGTGCCATCAGTGAGGGGACAGGGAGCACTGAAGCTTTCTTT
CDR3: CAISEGTGSTEAFF

size: -
length: 14
J: TRBJ1-2
D: -
V: TRBV27
DNA: TGTGCCAGCAGTTTAGGCAGGCAGGACTATGGCTACACCTTC
CDR3: CASSLGRQDYGYTF

size: -
length: 13
J: TRBJ1-1
D: -
V: TRBV19
DNA: TGTGCCAGTAGTACTCGTCGCGATCTTGAAGCTTTCTTT
CDR3: CASSTRRDLEAFF

size: -
length: 16
J: TRBJ2-2
D: -
V: TRBV7-6
DNA: TGTGCCAGCAGCTTAGGGCGCAGGGTAAGGAACGGGGAGCTGTTTTTT
CDR3: CASSLGRRVRNGELFF

size: -
length: 15
J: TRBJ1-6
D: -
V: TRBV5-1
DNA: TGCGCCAGCAGCTTGGGTGGGCAGTGGGATTCACCCCTCCACTTT
CDR3: CASSLGGQWDSPLHF